The source of this T cell receptor (beta chain) is a study of shared clonotypes between healthy human individuals. Only in-frame clones appear in the TCRdb table, and some are missing; sequencing was by immunoSEQ multiplex PCR. The data hold roughly 2.4 million clones, with around 95% observed a single time. This clone was seen more than once but under ten times. Other DNA sequences in the same sample also yield this CDR3. Trimming stripped 0 bases from V and 0 bases from J, with 4 bases between. The CDR3 runs to 15 residues. Germline V CDR1 and CDR2: SGHDT, YYEEEE. This TCR was sampled from a young man in good health. V is TRBV5-6 and J is TRBJ1-6, with no clear D. The sample was naive CD4+ T cells sorted from blood. Noted subset: CD45RA+ positively selected. CDR3 sequence reads: CASSLGSSYNSPLHF. In nucleotides, the CDR3 is TGTGCCAGCAGCTTGGGGAGCTCCTATAATTCACCCCTCCACTTT.